Listed below are T cell receptor beta chains from one sample, sequenced in a study of tumor and adjacent non-tumor tissue in lung cancer. In TCRdb, the multiplex PCR reads were re-called with MiXCR into one record per CDR3 protein. The sample includes 55,000 to 65,000 distinct CDR3 sequences, around two thirds seen only once; the top ten take less than 40%. Sample: distant non-tumor lung tissue. These receptors all stem from a man between 65 and 79 years old with non-small cell lung cancer. Each CDR3 is given with its conserved first and last residue. A D gene is named only where the DNA matches it firmly. Clone size is not always given. Where it is, it says once, few, many or a class for expanded clones.

J gene,CDR3 length,clone size,V gene,D gene,CDR3 protein,CDR3 DNA
TRBJ2-2,16,few,TRBV23-1,TRBD1,CASSPQGRGRTGELFF,TGCGCCAGCAGTCCGCAGGGCAGGGGGCGAACCGGGGAGCTGTTTTTT
TRBJ2-7,14,NA,TRBV6-5,TRBD1,CANSYLGQGYGQYF,TGTGCCAACAGTTACCTGGGACAGGGCTACGGGCAGTACTTC
TRBJ2-1,14,few,TRBV5-1,NA,CASSWGETYNEQFF,TGCGCCAGCAGCTGGGGGGAGACTTACAATGAGCAGTTCTTC
TRBJ1-3,13,NA,TRBV30,NA,CAWIGGTGNTIYF,TGTGCCTGGATTGGGGGGACTGGAAACACCATATATTTT
TRBJ2-7,15,NA,TRBV5-1,NA,CASSPYRDPQDEQYF,TGCGCCAGCAGCCCCTACAGGGACCCTCAGGACGAGCAGTACTTC
TRBJ1-1,15,NA,TRBV20-1,NA,CSASRVAHSSTEAFF,TGCAGTGCTAGCCGAGTGGCGCATTCAAGCACTGAAGCTTTCTTT
TRBJ2-1,15,NA,TRBV11-3,TRBD2,CVSSLLAGVNNEQLF,TGTGTCAGCAGCCTTCTAGCGGGTGTTAACAATGAGCAGCTCTTC
TRBJ1-5,14,many,TRBV6-5,NA,CASKTQQGRQPQHF,TGTGCCAGCAAAACTCAACAGGGACGGCAGCCCCAGCATTTT
TRBJ2-5,11,many,TRBV6-5,NA,CASRSSETQYF,TGTGCCAGCAGGTCCTCAGAGACCCAGTACTTC
TRBJ2-1,15,once,TRBV11-3,TRBD2,CANSLLAGVTNGQFF,TGTGCCAACAGCCTTCTAGCGGGGGTTACCAATGGGCAGTTCTTC
TRBJ2-3,15,NA,TRBV29-1,NA,CSAGSGAVSTDTQYF,TGCAGCGCTGGAAGTGGAGCTGTTAGTACGGATACGCAGTATTTT
TRBJ2-2,14,NA,TRBV12-3/TRBV12-4,TRBD1,CASSSTGHTGELFF,TGTGCCAGCAGCTCGACAGGGCATACCGGGGAGCTGTTTTTT
TRBJ2-3,16,many,TRBV11-2,NA,CASSAQQGRDTDTQYF,TGTGCCAGCAGCGCACAACAGGGGAGGGACACAGATACGCAGTATTTT
TRBJ2-3,15,NA,TRBV6-2/TRBV6-3,TRBD1,CASSSDRGPANTQYF,TGTGCCAGCAGCTCCGACAGGGGACCCGCAAATACGCAGTATTTT
TRBJ2-1,16,NA,TRBV28,TRBD1,CASSSYRQGVYDEQSF,TGTGCCAGCAGTTCATATCGACAGGGGGTGTACGATGAGCAGTCCTTC